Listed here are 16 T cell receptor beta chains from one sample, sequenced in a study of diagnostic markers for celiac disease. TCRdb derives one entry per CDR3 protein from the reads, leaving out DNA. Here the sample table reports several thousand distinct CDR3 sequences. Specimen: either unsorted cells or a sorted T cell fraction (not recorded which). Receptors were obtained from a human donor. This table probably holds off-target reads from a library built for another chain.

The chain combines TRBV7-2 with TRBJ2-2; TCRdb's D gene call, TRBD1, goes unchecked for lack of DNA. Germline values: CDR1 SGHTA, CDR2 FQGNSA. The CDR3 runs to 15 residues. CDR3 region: CASSSRSGPVGELFF.

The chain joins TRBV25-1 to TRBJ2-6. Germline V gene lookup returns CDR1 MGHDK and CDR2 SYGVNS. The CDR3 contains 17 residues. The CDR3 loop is CASSEHALSSGANVLTF.

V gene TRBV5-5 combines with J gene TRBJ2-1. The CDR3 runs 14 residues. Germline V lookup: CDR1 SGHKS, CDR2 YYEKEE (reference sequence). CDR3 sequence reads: CASSAARKENEQFF. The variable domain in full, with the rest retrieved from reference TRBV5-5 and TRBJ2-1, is DAGVTQSPTHLIKTRGQQVTLRCSPISGHKSVSWYQQVLGQGPQFIFQYYEKEERGRGNFPDRFSARQFPNYSSELNVNALLLGDSALYLCASSAARKENEQFFGPGTRLTVL.

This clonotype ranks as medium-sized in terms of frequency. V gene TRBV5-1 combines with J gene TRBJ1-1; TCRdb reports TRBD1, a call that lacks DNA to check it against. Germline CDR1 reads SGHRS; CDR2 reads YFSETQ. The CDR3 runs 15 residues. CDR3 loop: CASSAGTGGITEAFF.

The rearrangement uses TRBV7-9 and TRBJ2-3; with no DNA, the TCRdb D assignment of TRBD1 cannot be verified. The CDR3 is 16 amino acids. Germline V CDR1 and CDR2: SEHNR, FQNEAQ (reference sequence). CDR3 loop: CASSLDRGGATDTQYF.

CDR3 amino acids: CASSQDRQYSPLHF. This chain connects TRBV4-2 to TRBJ1-6; the D call from TCRdb, TRBD1, cannot be confirmed without DNA. Germline loops: CDR1 LGHNA, CDR2 YNFKEQ. This CDR3 contains 14 residues.

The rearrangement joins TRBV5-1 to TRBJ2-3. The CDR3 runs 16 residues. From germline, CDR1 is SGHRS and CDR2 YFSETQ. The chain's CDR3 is CASSPKGIASTDTQYF.

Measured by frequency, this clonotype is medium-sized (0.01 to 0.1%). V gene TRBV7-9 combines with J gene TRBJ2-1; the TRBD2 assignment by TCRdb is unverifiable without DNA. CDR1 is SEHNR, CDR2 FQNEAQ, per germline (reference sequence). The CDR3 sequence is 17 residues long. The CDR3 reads CASSLGATSGGYNEQFF.

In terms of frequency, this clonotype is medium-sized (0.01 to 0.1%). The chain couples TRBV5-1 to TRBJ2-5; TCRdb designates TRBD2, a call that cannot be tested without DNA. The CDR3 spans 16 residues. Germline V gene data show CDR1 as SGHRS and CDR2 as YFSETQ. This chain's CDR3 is CASSLQAGGLRETQYF.

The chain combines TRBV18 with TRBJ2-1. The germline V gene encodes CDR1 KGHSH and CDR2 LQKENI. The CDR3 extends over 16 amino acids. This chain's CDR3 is CASSPTAGGSYNEQFF.

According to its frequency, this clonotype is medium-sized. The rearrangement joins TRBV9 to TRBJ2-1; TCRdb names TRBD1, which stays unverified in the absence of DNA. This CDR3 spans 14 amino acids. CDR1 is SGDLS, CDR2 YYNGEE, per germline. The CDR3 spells CASSVDLGGNEQFF.

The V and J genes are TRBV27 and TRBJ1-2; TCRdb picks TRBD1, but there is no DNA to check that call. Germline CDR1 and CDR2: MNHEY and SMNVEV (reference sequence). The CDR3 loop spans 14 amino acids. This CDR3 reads CASSLGTGGYGYTF.

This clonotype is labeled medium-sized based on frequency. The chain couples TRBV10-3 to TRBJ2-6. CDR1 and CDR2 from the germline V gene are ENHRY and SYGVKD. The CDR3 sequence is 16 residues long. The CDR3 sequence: CAISESEGSGANVLTF.

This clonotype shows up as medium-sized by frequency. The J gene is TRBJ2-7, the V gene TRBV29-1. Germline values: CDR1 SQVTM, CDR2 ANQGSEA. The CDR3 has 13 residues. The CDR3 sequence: CSVEVSARYEQYF.

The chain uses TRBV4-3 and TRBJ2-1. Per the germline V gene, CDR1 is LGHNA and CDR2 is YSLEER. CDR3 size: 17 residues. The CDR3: CASSQDTWRRTYNEQFF.

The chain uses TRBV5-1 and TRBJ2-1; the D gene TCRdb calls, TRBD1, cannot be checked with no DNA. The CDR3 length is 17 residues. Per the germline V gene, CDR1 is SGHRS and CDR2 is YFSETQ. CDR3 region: CASSLAGVAGGLNEQFF.